This TCR beta chain was found in a study of T-cell reconstitution after alpha-beta-depleted transplantation in children (dated by TCRdb to the mid-2010s). With respect to the entire study: Using TCR repertoire profiling, the study quantitatively followed how T-cell immune reconstitution unfolded in children after TCRalphabeta/CD19-depleted allogeneic hematopoietic cell transplantation. Here is what the overall study found, with its caveats: The apparently early alphabetaT-cell count recovery about two months after transplant was reportedly dependent on only several hundred rapidly expanded clones derived from non-depleted graft cells. In some patients, high TCRbeta diversity at day 60 was attributed to recipient T cells and intrathymic progenitors that had survived conditioning. Hyperexpanded clone frequencies declined over subsequent months; after one year, T-cell counts and TCRbeta diversity were mostly attributed to newly produced T cells.

The library was generated by PCR. Sequencing instrument: Illumina HiSeq 2500. Molecular barcoding was employed in the preparation of TCR libraries, with unique molecular identifiers being used to normalize TCRbeta repertoire quantification. TCRdb reprocessing: public reads trimmed at Q25 with fastp, clones called with MiXCR, in-frame beta chains kept. CDR3 protein duplicates are merged, each entry listing the most common genes and DNA. The sample table holds roughly 200,000 distinct CDR3 sequences, of which roughly 11% were seen once. The ten top clones hold about 30% of the sample. In its sample, this clonotype was seen many times. Its antigen is still unknown. No much larger clone is present one base from it, and per-base qualities are unavailable. V lost 0 bases and J lost 8 bases; the stretch between them is 10 bases long. Reading the germline V gene gives CDR1 SQVTM and CDR2 ANQGSEA. The CDR3 has 12 amino acids, counting the end cysteine and phenylalanine. Of all the DNA, just the CDR3 is kept, 36 bases in frame from base 1.

The treatment or condition label, read with the paper, signifies: allogeneic hematopoietic cell transplantation with graft depleted of TCRalphabeta T cells and CD19 B cells. The children who served as transplant recipients had been given grafts of TCRalphabeta/CD19-depleted allogeneic hematopoietic cells. The sequence was obtained from a child less than two years old with acute myeloid leukemia, due to receive a stem cell transplant. Sample: PBMCs, taken before TCRalphabeta/CD19-depleted stem cell transplant. In this chain, TRBV29-1 is recombined with TRBJ1-2; the best D guess is TRBD1, with 5 bases matching. Read as DNA, the sequence is TGCAGCGTTGAAGACGCAGGGAACGGCTACACCTTC. The encoded protein is CSVEDAGNGYTF. Beyond the CDR3, the reference TRBV29-1 and TRBJ1-2 genes provide the residues; the full variable domain reads: SAVISQKPSRDICQRGTSLTIQCQVDSQVTMMFWYRQQPGQSLTLIATANQGSEATYESGFVIDKFPISRPNLTFSTLTVSNMSPEDSSIYLCSVEDAGNGYTFGSGTRLTVV.